A selection of T cell receptor beta chains follows, all from one sample in a study of T cell responses to AZD1222 COVID-19 vaccine. The method was immunoSEQ multiplex PCR; TCRdb's version includes in-frame clones alone and lacks a portion of them. This table holds about 200,000 clones, 85% to 95% found once. The specimen was peripheral blood, collected on day 0 of MenACWY control vaccination. Receptors were obtained from an adult in good health. Both conserved end residues are part of each CDR3. The D gene is left open where the match is weak.

J gene: TRBJ1-4
CDR3 length: 15
V gene: TRBV7-9
D gene: TRBD1
CDR3 protein: CASSLYQGGNEKLFF

J gene: TRBJ2-2
CDR3 length: 14
V gene: TRBV6-2/TRBV6-3
D gene: -
CDR3 protein: CASSVQRNTGELFF

J gene: TRBJ1-5
CDR3 length: 14
V gene: TRBV19
D gene: -
CDR3 protein: CASRWGAGNQPQHF

J gene: TRBJ1-2
CDR3 length: 15
V gene: TRBV9
D gene: -
CDR3 protein: CASSVGEGLNYGYTF

J gene: TRBJ2-2
CDR3 length: 16
V gene: TRBV5-1
D gene: TRBD2
CDR3 protein: CASSRGGASALRELFF

J gene: TRBJ1-2
CDR3 length: 18
V gene: TRBV27
D gene: -
CDR3 protein: CASRKVSGGLYSNYGYTF

J gene: TRBJ1-2
CDR3 length: 15
V gene: TRBV6-6
D gene: TRBD1
CDR3 protein: CASSYSGQGSHGYTF

J gene: TRBJ1-2
CDR3 length: 12
V gene: TRBV7-2
D gene: -
CDR3 protein: CASSAGPAGYTF

J gene: TRBJ2-1
CDR3 length: 15
V gene: TRBV28
D gene: -
CDR3 protein: CASSLPGTPFNEQFF

J gene: TRBJ2-1
CDR3 length: 14
V gene: TRBV7-9
D gene: TRBD1
CDR3 protein: CASSMGQPLNEQFF

J gene: TRBJ1-5
CDR3 length: 13
V gene: TRBV30
D gene: -
CDR3 protein: CAWSVSSGQPQHF